The 6 T cell receptor beta chains given below trace back to one sample, sequenced in a study of beta chain features in type 1 diabetes. The study, taken as a whole, reports: For Type 1 diabetes patients, all four CD4+ subsets carried TCRB CDR3s that were moderately but significantly shorter.

For these TCRs, the target antigens are not known. TCRB transcripts that were expressed got sequenced, as all of the isolated RNA had been reverse transcribed. Only in-frame clones appear in the TCRdb table, and some are missing; sequencing was by immunoSEQ multiplex PCR. The sample carries hundreds of thousands of clones, 13% recorded once. Sequenced input: naive CD4+ T cells from blood. These receptor sequences come from a man aged 18 to 30 with type 1 diabetes.

This clone was observed a handful of times. The genes are TRBV5-1 and TRBJ1-1; TRBD1 aligns across 7 bases. CDR1 and CDR2 (germline): SGHRS, YFSETQ. The CDR3 has 13 residues. The J segment lost 5 bases and the V segment lost 7 bases, leaving 8 bases of the junction unmatched. The CDR3 DNA reads as TGCGCCAGCGGTCGACAGGGTCTAACTGAAGCTTTCTTT. It is translated as CASGRQGLTEAFF.

V is TRBV20-1 and J is TRBJ2-7; D is unclear. Germline V lookup: CDR1 DFQATT, CDR2 SNEGSKA (reference sequence). The ends were cut back, 4 bases at V and 3 bases at J, with 7 bases in the middle. The CDR3 covers 11 residues. CDR3 sequence (DNA): TGCAGTGCTAAGGAGCGCTACGAGCAGTACTTC. Its translation is CSAKERYEQYF.

The rearrangement links TRBV7-9 to TRBJ2-2, with TRBD2 identical over 7 bases. The CDR3 has 17 amino acids. J lost 0 bases, V lost 8 bases, and 12 bases had no gene match. Germline V gene data show CDR1 as SEHNR and CDR2 as FQNEAQ (reference sequence). The CDR3 DNA sequence: TGTGCCAGCCCCGAGCGGGACTACTCTTCGAACACCGGGGAGCTGTTTTTT. It is translated as CASPERDYSSNTGELFF. The full variable domain, rest sourced from reference TRBV7-9 and TRBJ2-2, is DTGVSQNPRHKITKRGQNVTFRCDPISEHNRLYWYRQTLGQGPEFLTYFQNEAQLEKSRLLSDRFSAERPKGSFSTLEIQRTEQGDSAMYLCASPERDYSSNTGELFFGEGSRLTVL.

This clone was found a few times. The chain has TRBV29-1 and TRBJ1-2; 7 nucleotides agree with TRBD1. The V segment lost 5 bases and the J segment 6 bases; nucleotides outside the gene matches: 9. CDR1 and CDR2 from the germline V gene are SQVTM and ANQGSEA. The CDR3 is made up of 13 amino acids. The CDR3 is CSVFRQGLHGYTF. As DNA, the CDR3 is TGCAGCGTTTTCCGACAGGGTTTACATGGCTACACCTTC.

The table lists this clone with a few counts. V usage is TRBV2 and J usage is TRBJ1-3; TRBD1 is a possible D gene (5 bases). Between the trimmed V and J ends, which lost 7 bases and 0 bases, there was a span of 13 bases. The CDR3 has 15 amino acids. Germline CDR1 reads SNHLY; CDR2 reads FYNNEI. The CDR3 reads CASTSGTVSGNTIYF. The DNA of the CDR3 is TGTGCCAGCACTTCCGGGACGGTCTCTGGAAACACCATATATTTT.

A few counts support this clone. The CDR3 DNA is TGCGCCAGCAGCCAGGGACAGGGGTTTGGGTCGGGGACTGAAGCTTTCTTT. Protein: CASSQGQGFGSGTEAFF. This sequence joins TRBV4-1 and TRBJ1-1; 10 nucleotides line up with TRBD1. The trim removed 3 bases at V and 5 bases at J, leaving 12 bases unmatched. CDR3 length equals 17 residues. Germline loops: CDR1 MGHRA, CDR2 YSYEKL.